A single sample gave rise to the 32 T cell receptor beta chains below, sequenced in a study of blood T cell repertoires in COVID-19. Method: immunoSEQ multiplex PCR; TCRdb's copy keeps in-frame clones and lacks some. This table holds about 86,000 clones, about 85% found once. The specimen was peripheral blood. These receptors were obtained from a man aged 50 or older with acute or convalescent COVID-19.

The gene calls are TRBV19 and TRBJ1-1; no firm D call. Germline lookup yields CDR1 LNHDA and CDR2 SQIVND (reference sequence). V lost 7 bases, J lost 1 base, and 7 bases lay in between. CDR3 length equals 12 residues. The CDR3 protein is CASTAGNTEAFF. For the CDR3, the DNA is TGTGCCAGTACAGCGGGGAACACTGAAGCTTTCTTT.

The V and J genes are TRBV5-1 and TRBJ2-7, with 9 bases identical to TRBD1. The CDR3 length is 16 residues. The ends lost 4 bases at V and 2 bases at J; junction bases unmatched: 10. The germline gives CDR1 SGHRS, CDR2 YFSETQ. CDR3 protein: CASSRTGTGQTYEQYF. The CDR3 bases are TGCGCCAGCAGCCGAACCGGGACAGGGCAGACCTACGAGCAGTACTTC.

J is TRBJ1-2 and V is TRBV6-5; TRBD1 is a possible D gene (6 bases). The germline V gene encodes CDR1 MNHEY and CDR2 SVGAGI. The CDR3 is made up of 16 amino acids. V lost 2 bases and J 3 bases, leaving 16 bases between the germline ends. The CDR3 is CASSYMGGGPDYGYTF. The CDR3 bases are TGTGCCAGCAGTTACATGGGCGGGGGCCCCGACTATGGCTACACCTTC.

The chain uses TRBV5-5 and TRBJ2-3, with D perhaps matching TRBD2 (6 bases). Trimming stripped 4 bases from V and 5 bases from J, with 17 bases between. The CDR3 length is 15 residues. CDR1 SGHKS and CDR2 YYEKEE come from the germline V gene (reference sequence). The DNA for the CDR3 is TGTGCCAGCAGCCCAGGGACGGCGGGGAGAGATACGCAGTATTTT. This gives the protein CASSPGTAGRDTQYF.

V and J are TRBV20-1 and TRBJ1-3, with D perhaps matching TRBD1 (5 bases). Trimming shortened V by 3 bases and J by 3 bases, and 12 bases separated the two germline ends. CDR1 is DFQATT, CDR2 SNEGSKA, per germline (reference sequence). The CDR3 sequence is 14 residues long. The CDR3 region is CSASLGTGGNTIYF. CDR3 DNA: TGCAGTGCTAGTTTAGGGACTGGTGGAAACACCATATATTTT.

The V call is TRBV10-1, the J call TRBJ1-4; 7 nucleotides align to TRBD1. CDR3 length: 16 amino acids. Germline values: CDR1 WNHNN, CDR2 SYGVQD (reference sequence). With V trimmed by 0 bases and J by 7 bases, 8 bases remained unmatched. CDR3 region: CASSESTGAGGEKLFF. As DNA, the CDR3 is TGCGCCAGCAGTGAGTCGACGGGGGCAGGGGGTGAAAAACTGTTTTTT.

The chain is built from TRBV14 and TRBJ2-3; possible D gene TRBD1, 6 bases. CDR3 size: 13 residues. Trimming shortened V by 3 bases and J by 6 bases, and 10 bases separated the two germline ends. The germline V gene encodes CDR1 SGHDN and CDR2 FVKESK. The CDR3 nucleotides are TGTGCCAGCAGCCAGAACCAGGGGGATACGCAGTATTTT. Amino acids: CASSQNQGDTQYF.

The CDR3 reads CASSRGGVAETQYF. The CDR3 nucleotides read TGTGCCAGTAGTCGTGGCGGGGTGGCAGAGACCCAGTACTTC. The chain carries TRBV19 and TRBJ2-5, with D tentatively TRBD2 (6 bases). Germline CDR1 and CDR2: LNHDA and SQIVND (reference sequence). This CDR3 has 14 residues. V was pared by 5 bases and J by 4 bases, with 14 bases between.

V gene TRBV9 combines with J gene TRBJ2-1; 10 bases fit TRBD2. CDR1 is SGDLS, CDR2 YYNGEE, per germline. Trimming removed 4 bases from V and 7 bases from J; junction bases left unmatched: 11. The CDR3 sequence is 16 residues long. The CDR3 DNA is TGTGCCAGCAGCCCCCTGTCACTAGCGGGGACAAATGAGCAGTTCTTC. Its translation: CASSPLSLAGTNEQFF.

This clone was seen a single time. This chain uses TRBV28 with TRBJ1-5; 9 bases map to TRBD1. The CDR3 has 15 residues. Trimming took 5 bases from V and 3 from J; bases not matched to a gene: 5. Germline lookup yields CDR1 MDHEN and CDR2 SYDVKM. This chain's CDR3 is CASSMGDRDNQPQHF. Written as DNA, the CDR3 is TGTGCCAGCAGTATGGGGGACAGGGACAATCAGCCCCAGCATTTT.

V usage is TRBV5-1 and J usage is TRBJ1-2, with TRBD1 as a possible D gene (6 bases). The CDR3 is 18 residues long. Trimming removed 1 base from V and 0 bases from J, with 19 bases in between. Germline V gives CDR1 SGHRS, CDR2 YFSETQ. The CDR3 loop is CASSLTGGGQQANYGYTF. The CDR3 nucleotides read TGCGCCAGCAGCTTGACGGGCGGGGGACAACAAGCTAACTATGGCTACACCTTC.

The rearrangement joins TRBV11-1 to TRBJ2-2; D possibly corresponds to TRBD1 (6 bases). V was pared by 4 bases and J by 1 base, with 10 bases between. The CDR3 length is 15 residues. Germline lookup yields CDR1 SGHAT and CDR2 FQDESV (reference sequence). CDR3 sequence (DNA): TGTGCCAGCAGCTCGGACAGCAAGAACACCGGGGAGCTGTTTTTT. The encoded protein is CASSSDSKNTGELFF.

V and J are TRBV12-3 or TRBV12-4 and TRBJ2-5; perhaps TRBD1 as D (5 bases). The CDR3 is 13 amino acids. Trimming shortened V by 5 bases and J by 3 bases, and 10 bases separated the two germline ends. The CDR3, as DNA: TGTGCCAGCAGTCCTACGACAGAAGAGACCCAGTACTTC. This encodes CASSPTTEETQYF.

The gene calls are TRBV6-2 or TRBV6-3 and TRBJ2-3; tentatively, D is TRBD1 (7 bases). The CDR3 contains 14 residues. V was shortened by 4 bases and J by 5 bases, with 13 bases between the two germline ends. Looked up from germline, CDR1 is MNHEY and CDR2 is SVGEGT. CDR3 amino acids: CASSWRGRGDTQYF. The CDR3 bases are TGTGCCAGCAGTTGGAGGGGGCGGGGAGATACGCAGTATTTT.

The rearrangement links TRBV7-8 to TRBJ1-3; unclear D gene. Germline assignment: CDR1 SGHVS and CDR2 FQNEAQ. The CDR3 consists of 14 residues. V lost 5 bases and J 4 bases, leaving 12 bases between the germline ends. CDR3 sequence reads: CASSPLSGGNTIYF. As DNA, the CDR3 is TGTGCCAGCAGCCCCCTGTCGGGGGGAAACACCATATATTTT.

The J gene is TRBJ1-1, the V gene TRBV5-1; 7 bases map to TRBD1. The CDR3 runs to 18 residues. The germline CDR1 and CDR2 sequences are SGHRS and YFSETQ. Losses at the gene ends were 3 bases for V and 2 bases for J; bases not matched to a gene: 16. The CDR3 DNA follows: TGCGCCAGCAGCTACACTTTCGACAGGGCCTATTCCAACACTGAAGCTTTCTTT. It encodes CASSYTFDRAYSNTEAFF.

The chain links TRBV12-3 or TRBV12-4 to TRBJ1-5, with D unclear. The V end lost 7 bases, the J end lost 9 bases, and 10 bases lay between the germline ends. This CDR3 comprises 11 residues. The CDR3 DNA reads TGTGCCAGCACTCAGGAAGGGCCCCAGCATTTT. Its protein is CASTQEGPQHF.

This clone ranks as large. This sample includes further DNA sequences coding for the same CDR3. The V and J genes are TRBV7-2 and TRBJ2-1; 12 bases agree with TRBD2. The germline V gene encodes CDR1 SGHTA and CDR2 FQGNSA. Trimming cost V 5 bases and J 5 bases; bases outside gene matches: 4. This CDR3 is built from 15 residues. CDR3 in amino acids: CASSLGLAGNNEQFF. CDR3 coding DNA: TGTGCCAGCAGCCTAGGACTAGCGGGGAACAATGAGCAGTTCTTC.

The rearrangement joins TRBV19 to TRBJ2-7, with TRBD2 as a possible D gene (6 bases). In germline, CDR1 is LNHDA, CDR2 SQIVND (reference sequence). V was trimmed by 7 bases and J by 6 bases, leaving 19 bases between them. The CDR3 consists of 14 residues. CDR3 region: CASKPRDLSSEQYF. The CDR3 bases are TGTGCCAGTAAACCTCGGGACTTGTCTTCCGAGCAGTACTTC.

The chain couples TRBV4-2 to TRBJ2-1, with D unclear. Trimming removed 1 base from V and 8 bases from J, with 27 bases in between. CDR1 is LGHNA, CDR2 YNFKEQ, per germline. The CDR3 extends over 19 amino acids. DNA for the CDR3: TGTGCCAGCAGCCAAGGAATGAGTTCAGCGTCTGATTTGGTTGATGAGCAGTTCTTC. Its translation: CASSQGMSSASDLVDEQFF.

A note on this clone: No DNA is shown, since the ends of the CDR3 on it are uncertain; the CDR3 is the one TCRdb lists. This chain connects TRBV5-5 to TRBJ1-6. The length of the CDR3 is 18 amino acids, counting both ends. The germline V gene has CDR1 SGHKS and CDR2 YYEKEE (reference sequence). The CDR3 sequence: CASSLFFGGSSYNSPLHF.

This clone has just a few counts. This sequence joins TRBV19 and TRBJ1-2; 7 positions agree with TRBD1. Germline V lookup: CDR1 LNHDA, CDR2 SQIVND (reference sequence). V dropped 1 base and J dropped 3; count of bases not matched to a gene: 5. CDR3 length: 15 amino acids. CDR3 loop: CASSIVPGGYYGYTF. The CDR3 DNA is TGTGCCAGTAGTATAGTACCAGGGGGGTACTATGGCTACACCTTC.

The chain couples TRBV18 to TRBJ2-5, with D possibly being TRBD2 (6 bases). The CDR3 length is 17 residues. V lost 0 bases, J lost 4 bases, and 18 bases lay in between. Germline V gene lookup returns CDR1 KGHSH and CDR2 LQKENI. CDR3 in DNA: TGTGCCAGCTCACCACCCCCCGTCCGGCTAGCGAGAGAGACCCAGTACTTC. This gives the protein CASSPPPVRLARETQYF. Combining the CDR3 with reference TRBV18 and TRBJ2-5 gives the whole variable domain NAGVMQNPRHLVRRRGQEARLRCSPMKGHSHVYWYRQLPEEGLKFMVYLQKENIIDESGMPKERFSAEFPKEGPSILRIQQVVRGDSAAYFCASSPPPVRLARETQYFGPGTRLLVL.

The CDR3 reads CASSGDGSNQPQHF. In DNA form, the CDR3 reads TGTGCCAGCAGTGGCGACGGGAGCAATCAGCCCCAGCATTTT. The genes are TRBV27 and TRBJ1-5; D is undetermined. Germline loops: CDR1 MNHEY, CDR2 SMNVEV (reference sequence). Trimming stripped 5 bases from V and 1 base from J, with 9 bases between. The CDR3 consists of 14 residues.

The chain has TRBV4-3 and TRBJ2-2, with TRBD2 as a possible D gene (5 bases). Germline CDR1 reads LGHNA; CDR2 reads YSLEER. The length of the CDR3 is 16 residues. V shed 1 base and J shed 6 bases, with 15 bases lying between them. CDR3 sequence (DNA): TGCGCCAGCAGCCAAGTAGGGCGAGGGTCCGCCGGGGAGCTGTTTTTT. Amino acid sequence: CASSQVGRGSAGELFF.

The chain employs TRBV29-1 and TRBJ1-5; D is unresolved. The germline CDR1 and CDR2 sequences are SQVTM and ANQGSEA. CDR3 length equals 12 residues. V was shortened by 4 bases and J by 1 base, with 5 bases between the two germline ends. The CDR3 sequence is CSVGGSNQPQHF. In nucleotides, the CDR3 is TGCAGCGTTGGAGGGAGCAATCAGCCCCAGCATTTT.

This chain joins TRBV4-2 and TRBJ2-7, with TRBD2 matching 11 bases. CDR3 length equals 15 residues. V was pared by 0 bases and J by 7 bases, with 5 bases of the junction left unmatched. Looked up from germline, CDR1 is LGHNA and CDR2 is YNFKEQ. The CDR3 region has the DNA TGTGCCAGCAGCCAAGAACTAGCGGGAGTTTGGGAGCAGTACTTC. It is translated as CASSQELAGVWEQYF.

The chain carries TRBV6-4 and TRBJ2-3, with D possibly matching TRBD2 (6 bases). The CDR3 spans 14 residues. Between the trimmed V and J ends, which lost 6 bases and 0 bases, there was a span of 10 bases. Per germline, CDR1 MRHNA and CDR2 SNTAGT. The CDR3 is CASSAGSSTDTQYF. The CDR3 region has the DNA TGTGCCAGCAGCGCGGGATCCAGCACAGATACGCAGTATTTT.

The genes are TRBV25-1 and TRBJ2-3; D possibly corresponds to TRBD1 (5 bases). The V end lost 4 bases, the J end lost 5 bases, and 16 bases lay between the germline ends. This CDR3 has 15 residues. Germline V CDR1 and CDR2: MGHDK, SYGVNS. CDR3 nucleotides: TGTGCCAGCAGTGCCCGGCCTGGGGCCCAAGATACGCAGTATTTT. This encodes CASSARPGAQDTQYF.

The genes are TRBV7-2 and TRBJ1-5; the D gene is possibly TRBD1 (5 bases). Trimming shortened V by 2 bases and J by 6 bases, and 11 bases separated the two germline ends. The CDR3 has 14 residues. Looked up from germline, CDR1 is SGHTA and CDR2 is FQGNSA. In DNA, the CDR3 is TGTGCCAGCAGCTTATCAGGGTCCGGTCAGCCCCAGCATTTT. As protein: CASSLSGSGQPQHF.

This CDR3 is CASSSHAGNEQFF. The CDR3 region has the DNA TGTGCCAGCAGTTCACACGCAGGGAATGAGCAGTTCTTC. The chain is built from TRBV12-3 or TRBV12-4 and TRBJ2-1, with a tentative D call TRBD1 (5 bases). The V gene lost 4 bases and the J gene lost 7 bases, with 11 bases spanning the gap. The CDR3 totals 13 residues.

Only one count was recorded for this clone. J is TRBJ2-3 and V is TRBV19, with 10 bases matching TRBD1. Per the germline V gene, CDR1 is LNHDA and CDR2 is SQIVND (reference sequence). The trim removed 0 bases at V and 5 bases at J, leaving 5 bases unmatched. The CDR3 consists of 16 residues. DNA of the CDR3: TGTGCCAGTAGTATAGATCACGGGACAGGGGTAGATACGCAGTATTTT. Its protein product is CASSIDHGTGVDTQYF.